A single sample is the source of the 3 T cell receptor beta chains below, sequenced in a study of blood T cell repertoires in COVID-19. Using immunoSEQ multiplex PCR, the repertoire was profiled, and TCRdb retains in-frame clones only, with some absent. The sample yields 60,000 or so clones, around 90% seen once. Sequencing was performed on peripheral blood. Every receptor here comes from a human donor with acute or convalescent COVID-19. The donor label of this sample is uncertain.

V usage is TRBV10-2 and J usage is TRBJ2-7; D unresolved. V was clipped by 5 bases and J by 0 bases, with 11 bases between them. The CDR3 length is 14 residues. Germline-derived CDR1 and CDR2 are WSHSY and SAAADI. This chain's CDR3 is CASSRAQASYEQYF. The CDR3 nucleotides read TGCGCCAGCAGTCGAGCTCAGGCCTCCTACGAGCAGTACTTC.

The chain couples TRBV18 to TRBJ2-2; perhaps TRBD1 as D (6 bases). Between the trimmed V and J ends, which lost 3 bases and 5 bases, there was a span of 10 bases. The CDR3 spans 14 residues. Germline loops: CDR1 KGHSH, CDR2 LQKENI. The CDR3 nucleotides are TGTGCCAGCTCACCGAGGACAGCGACCGGGGAGCTGTTTTTT. Amino acid sequence: CASSPRTATGELFF.

The rearrangement links TRBV6-2 or TRBV6-3 to TRBJ1-3; possibly TRBD1 for D (5 bases). CDR3 length equals 16 residues. Trimming left V 6 bases short and J 0 bases short, with 15 bases between. CDR1 is MNHEY, CDR2 SVGEGT, per germline. The CDR3 protein is CASSPRRQRSGNTIYF. The CDR3 nucleotides read TGTGCCAGCAGCCCCCGAAGACAGCGCTCTGGAAACACCATATATTTT.